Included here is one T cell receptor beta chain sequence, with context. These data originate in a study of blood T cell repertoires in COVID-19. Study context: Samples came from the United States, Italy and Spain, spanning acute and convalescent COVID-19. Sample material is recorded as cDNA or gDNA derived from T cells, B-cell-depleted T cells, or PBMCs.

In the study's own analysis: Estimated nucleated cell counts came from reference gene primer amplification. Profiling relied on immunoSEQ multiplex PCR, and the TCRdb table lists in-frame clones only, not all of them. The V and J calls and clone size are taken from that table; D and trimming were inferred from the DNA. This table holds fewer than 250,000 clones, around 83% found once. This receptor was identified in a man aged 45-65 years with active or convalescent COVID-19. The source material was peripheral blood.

The CDR3 sequence is CASSPGREAVYEQYF. The CDR3 DNA follows: TGTGCCAGCTCACCAGGTCGCGAGGCGGTCTACGAGCAGTACTTC. The V call is TRBV18, the J call TRBJ2-7; D uncertain. This CDR3 is 15 amino acids long. The ends were cut back, 2 bases at V and 3 bases at J, with 14 bases in the middle. Germline V gene lookup returns CDR1 KGHSH and CDR2 LQKENI. The full variable domain, with the rest looked up from reference TRBV18 and TRBJ2-7, is NAGVMQNPRHLVRRRGQEARLRCSPMKGHSHVYWYRQLPEEGLKFMVYLQKENIIDESGMPKERFSAEFPKEGPSILRIQQVVRGDSAAYFCASSPGREAVYEQYFGPGTRLTVT.